This TCR beta chain originates from a study of blood T cells in healthy people across ages. Study conclusions and caveats: The percentage of naive T cells correlated strongly with TCR beta diversity. Both higher diversity and more naive CD4+ cells marked long-lived donors when set against aged donors.

This clonotype was detected once. Its antigen is not identified. Healthy Caucasians from Russia aged about 6 to 95 served as donors. From germline, CDR1 is SGHAT and CDR2 FQDESV (reference sequence). This CDR3 is built from 14 residues. V was clipped by 5 bases and J by 11 bases; unmatched bases: 8. Then a second PCR, running about 7 to 11 cycles, was carried out with a sample-barcoded 5' primer and a J-beta primer mix. A single record per CDR3 protein comes from TCRdb applying MiXCR to the 5' RACE reads. The table has over 1.5 million distinct CDR3 sequences, 40% to 55% seen once. The TCR was taken from a woman between 40 and 55 years old in good health. This chain connects TRBV11-1 to TRBJ2-5, with 13 bases that match TRBD2. Source material: blood. The CDR3 sequence: CASSAGTSGVEQYF. CDR3 DNA: TGTGCCAGCAGCGCCGGGACTAGCGGGGTTGAGCAGTACTTC.